This TCR beta chain comes out of a study of blood T cell repertoires in COVID-19. Only in-frame clones appear in the TCRdb table, and some are missing; sequencing was by immunoSEQ multiplex PCR. This table holds 250,000 to 350,000 clones, roughly 88% found once. The V segment lost 4 bases and the J segment 6 bases; nucleotides outside the gene matches: 7. Germline V CDR1 and CDR2: SEHNR, FQNEAQ (reference sequence). The CDR3 is made up of 15 amino acids. Material for sequencing was PBMCs or T cells enriched from blood (not recorded which). The clonotype was recovered from a woman aged 25 to 39 who had recovered from COVID-19. The chain combines TRBV7-9 with TRBJ1-3, with 9 positions matching TRBD1. As DNA, the CDR3 is TGTGCCAGCAGCTCCAGGACAGGGGAAGAAAACACCATATATTTT. This codes for CASSSRTGEENTIYF.